These T cell receptor beta chains were read from a single sample in a study of blood T cell repertoires in COVID-19. Profiled with immunoSEQ multiplex PCR; TCRdb holds only in-frame clones, not every one. This repertoire shows more than 150,000 clones, 83% found once; its top ten account for approximately 6.5%. The specimen sequenced was peripheral blood. Receptors originate from a woman aged 40 to 50 with acute or convalescent COVID-19. CDR3s include the opening cysteine and the closing phenylalanine or tryptophan. A D gene is named only where the DNA matches it firmly. For some rows the clone size is stated as once, few or many, or as a class when expanded; others skip it.

TRBJ2-4 TRBV2 NA NA CASSLEQGFADIQYF TGTGCCAGCAGCCTAGAACAGGGTTTTGCGGACATTCAGTACTTC
TRBJ2-1 TRBV4-1 NA TRBD2 CASSPESGRGSYNEQFF TGCGCCAGCAGCCCCGAGAGCGGGAGAGGGTCCTACAATGAGCAGTTCTTC
TRBJ2-7 TRBV28 NA TRBD1 CASRVPGTDGSGENF TGTGCCAGCAGAGTACCCGGGACAGACGGTTCAGGGGAGAACTTC
TRBJ1-1 TRBV5-1 NA TRBD1 CASLQGLEDTEAFF TGCGCCAGCTTACAGGGGCTCGAAGACACTGAAGCTTTCTTT
TRBJ1-3 TRBV5-6 NA NA CASSHRTGNWGLPGNTIYF TGTGCCAGCAGCCATCGAACAGGGAATTGGGGCCTCCCTGGAAACACCATATATTTT
TRBJ2-7 TRBV28 NA NA CASSFAQRELTYEQYF TGTGCCAGCAGTTTTGCCCAGAGGGAGTTGACCTACGAGCAGTACTTC
TRBJ2-2 TRBV6-5 NA NA CASSYSMGPNTGELFF TGTGCCAGCAGTTACTCGATGGGGCCGAACACCGGGGAGCTGTTTTTT
TRBJ1-1 TRBV24-1 once NA CATPRANTEAFF TGTGCCACCCCGAGGGCGAACACTGAAGCTTTCTTT
TRBJ1-2 TRBV2 NA TRBD1 CASRAGGQSKIYGYTF TGTGCCAGCCGAGCAGGGGGCCAAAGTAAAATCTATGGCTACACCTTC
TRBJ1-6 TRBV19 NA NA CASQGPNSPLHF TGTGCCAGCCAGGGTCCCAATTCACCCCTCCACTTT
TRBJ2-2 TRBV23-1 few TRBD1 CASSRTGRDGELFF TGCGCCAGCAGTCGGACAGGGCGGGACGGGGAGCTGTTTTTT
TRBJ1-4 TRBV19 NA NA CASIHGEKLFF TGTGCCAGTATCCACGGTGAAAAACTGTTTTTT
TRBJ2-5 TRBV4-1 once NA CASSRSQGDQETQYF TGCGCCAGCAGCCGAAGTCAGGGCGACCAAGAGACCCAGTACTTC
TRBJ1-6 TRBV28 NA NA CAGGNSPLHF TGTGCGGGGGGGAATTCACCCCTCCACTTT
TRBJ2-7 TRBV27 NA TRBD1 CASSSKQGVGEQYF TGTGCCAGCAGTTCGAAACAGGGGGTGGGGGAGCAGTACTTC
TRBJ2-3 TRBV5-1 NA TRBD1 CASSTGGEDTQYF TGCGCCAGCAGTACAGGGGGCGAGGATACGCAGTATTTT
TRBJ1-5 TRBV30 NA NA CAWRGPGHGNQPQHF TGTGCCTGGAGGGGACCGGGACACGGAAATCAGCCCCAGCATTTT
TRBJ1-5 TRBV5-6 once NA CASSLGHGNQPQHF TGTGCCAGCAGCTTGGGTCACGGGAATCAGCCCCAGCATTTT
TRBJ2-1 TRBV11-2 NA NA CASSSWGDEQFF TGTGCCAGCAGCTCCTGGGGCGATGAGCAGTTCTTC
TRBJ2-4 TRBV28 NA NA CASSPHRDKNIQYF TGTGCCAGCAGCCCCCACCGGGACAAAAACATTCAGTACTTC
TRBJ2-7 TRBV25-1 NA TRBD1 CASTGTGWYEQYF TGTGCCAGCACTGGGACAGGCTGGTACGAGCAGTACTTC
TRBJ1-5 TRBV28 NA NA CASNPGGQPQHF TGTGCCAGCAACCCGGGAGGGCAGCCCCAGCATTTT
TRBJ2-5 TRBV5-4 NA TRBD2 CASSHASGGAWETQYF TGTGCCAGCAGCCATGCCAGCGGGGGGGCCTGGGAGACCCAGTACTTC
TRBJ2-5 TRBV28 once NA CASSRVGETQYF TGTGCCAGTTCCCGGGTCGGGGAGACCCAGTACTTC
TRBJ2-2 TRBV5-6 NA NA CASSLSPGTRADFGELFF TGTGCCAGCAGCTTATCCCCAGGGACTCGGGCAGATTTTGGGGAGCTGTTTTTT
TRBJ1-1 TRBV6-5 NA NA CASSFDTNTEAFF TGTGCCAGCAGTTTCGACACGAACACTGAAGCTTTCTTT
TRBJ2-1 TRBV4-1 NA NA CASSHLAPDEQFF TGCGCCAGCAGCCACCTAGCTCCCGATGAGCAGTTCTTC
TRBJ1-4 TRBV11-1 NA NA CASSLAEQGFREKLFF TGTGCCAGCAGCTTAGCTGAACAGGGTTTTCGGGAAAAACTGTTTTTT
TRBJ2-5 TRBV7-2 NA TRBD2 CASSVVGRPETQYF TGTGCCAGCAGCGTAGTCGGGAGGCCGGAGACCCAGTACTTC
TRBJ2-7 TRBV29-1 NA NA CSVTHGDWTYEQYF TGCAGCGTTACCCACGGGGATTGGACCTACGAGCAGTACTTC
TRBJ2-7 TRBV11-2 NA NA CASKFVGRDRAEQYF TGTGCCAGCAAATTCGTAGGGCGGGACCGTGCCGAGCAGTACTTC
TRBJ1-2 TRBV18 NA NA CASSQQENYGYTF TGTGCCAGCTCTCAACAGGAAAACTATGGCTACACCTTC
TRBJ2-3 TRBV2 NA TRBD1 CASSVRDRGHTQYF TGTGCCAGCAGCGTCCGGGACAGGGGACATACGCAGTATTTT
TRBJ1-2 TRBV6-5 NA NA CASGRGQPGDGYTF TGTGCCAGCGGAAGGGGCCAACCCGGCGATGGCTACACCTTC
TRBJ2-1 TRBV27 NA TRBD2 CASSLGGLVNEQFF TGTGCCAGCAGTTTAGGGGGACTAGTCAATGAGCAGTTCTTC
TRBJ2-1 TRBV6-5 NA NA CASSTLGSSYNEQFF TGTGCCAGCAGTACGTTAGGGAGCTCCTACAATGAGCAGTTCTTC
TRBJ2-1 TRBV7-9 NA NA CASSFKEDEQFF TGTGCCAGCAGCTTCAAAGAGGATGAGCAGTTCTTC
TRBJ1-2 TRBV5-1 NA TRBD1 CASSWEGQGQGYTF TGCGCCAGCAGCTGGGAGGGACAGGGGCAAGGCTACACCTTC